This T cell receptor (beta chain) appears in the sequencing data of a study of blood T cell repertoires in COVID-19 (dated by TCRdb to about 2020). Context from the whole study: Collaborator samples came from the United States, Italy and Spain and covered acute and convalescent phases of COVID-19. HLA class I and class II types, where available, came from metadata supplied by the sample provider rather than from assay-based typing. The prospective study material was composed of cDNA or gDNA derived from T cells, B-cell-depleted T cells, or PBMCs. The repertoires were released in a freely available public database intended as a resource for research on the immune response to SARS-CoV-2. Nearly every sample came with metadata listing a de-identified subject ID, COVID-19 status, age in years and sex. Samples were obtained from the ongoing ImmuneRACE study (first 160 participants) and from some 1,300 subjects provided by 6 global collaborators. Subjects who had been exposed to COVID-19, were actively infected with it, or had recovered from it provided the deeply sampled blood TCRbeta repertoires that made up the dataset. Study-level results and caveats: The amount of clinical and demographic metadata varied by source and participant and was provided uncurated.

Whole blood was collected in K2EDTA tubes by collaborating institutions according to the institutions' own protocols. For TCRbeta analysis, collaborators shipped samples in one of three forms: frozen whole blood, isolated PBMCs, or DNA extracted from either of those sample types. CDR1 is given as SGHTA and CDR2 as FQGNSA, both from the germline V gene. The CDR3 runs 14 residues from the cysteine to the phenylalanine. CDR3 DNA only is kept here, 42 bases in frame from base 1. Unmatched junction bases come to 7, with V trimmed by 5 bases and J by 7 bases. The immunoSEQ Assay, a bias-controlled multiplex PCR, was used to amplify TCRbeta CDR3 regions from genomic DNA. The authors' pipeline ran thus. The number of nucleated cells in each sample was estimated from the amplification of reference gene primers within the assay. Sequence reads were collapsed and filtered to measure the absolute abundance of every unique TCRbeta CDR3 rearrangement. For each sample, productive Simpson clonality was calculated as the square root of Simpson's diversity index over productive rearrangements. This is the immuneACCESS table as TCRdb keeps it, with only in-frame sequences that have V and J called. A part of the clones is gone; compared with another copy, unresolved V genes explain less than half, and the rest is unexplained. Clone size and the V and J calls come from that table; the DNA yielded D and trimming. The sample table records fewer than 85,000 clones; around 85% of these occur just once. The ten largest account for under 6% of the sample.

On this clone: No cognate antigen has been identified for it. It has no much larger one-base neighbor in the sample; base qualities were not kept.

The TCR was taken from a man older than 75 with acute or convalescent COVID-19. The sequence links TRBV7-2 to TRBJ1-1, with TRBD1 matching 10 junction bases. Material: peripheral blood. The sequenced DNA: TGTGCCAGCAGCCAGAGACAGGGGGCAATTGAAGCTTTCTTT. This encodes CASSQRQGAIEAFF.